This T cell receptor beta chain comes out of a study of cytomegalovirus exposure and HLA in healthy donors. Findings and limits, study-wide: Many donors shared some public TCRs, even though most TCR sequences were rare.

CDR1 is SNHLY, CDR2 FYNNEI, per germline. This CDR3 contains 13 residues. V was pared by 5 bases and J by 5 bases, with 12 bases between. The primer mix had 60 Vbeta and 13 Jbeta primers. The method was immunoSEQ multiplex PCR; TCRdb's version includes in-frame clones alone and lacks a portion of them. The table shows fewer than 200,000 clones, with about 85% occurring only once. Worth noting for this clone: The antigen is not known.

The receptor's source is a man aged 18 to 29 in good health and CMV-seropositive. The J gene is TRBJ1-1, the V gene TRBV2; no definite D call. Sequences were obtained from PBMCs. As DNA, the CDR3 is TGTGCCAGCAGTCTTAGCGTCCAGACTGAAGCTTTCTTT. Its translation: CASSLSVQTEAFF.